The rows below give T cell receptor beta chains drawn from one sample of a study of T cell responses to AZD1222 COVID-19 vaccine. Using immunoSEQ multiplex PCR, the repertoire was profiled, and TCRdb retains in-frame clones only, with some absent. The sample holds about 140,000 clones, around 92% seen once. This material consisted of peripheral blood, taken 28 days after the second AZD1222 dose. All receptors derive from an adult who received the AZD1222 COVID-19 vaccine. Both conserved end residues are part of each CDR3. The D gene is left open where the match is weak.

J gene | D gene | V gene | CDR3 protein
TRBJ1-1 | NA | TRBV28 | CASQFPTYTEAFF
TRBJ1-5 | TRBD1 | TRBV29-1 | CSVAAGGGQPQHF
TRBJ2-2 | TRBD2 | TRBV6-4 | CASSAASGRNGELFF
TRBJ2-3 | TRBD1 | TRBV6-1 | CASTRQGEYNTQYF
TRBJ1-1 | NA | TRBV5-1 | CASSLTLGFSAEAFF
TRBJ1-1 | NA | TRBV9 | CASSVVANTEAFF
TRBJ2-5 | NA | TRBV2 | CASSLQRGGQETQYF
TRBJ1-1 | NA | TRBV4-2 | CASSQDNGPEAFF
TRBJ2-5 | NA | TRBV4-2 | CASSQVGGQETQYF
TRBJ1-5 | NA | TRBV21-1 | CASSARTDSNQPQHF
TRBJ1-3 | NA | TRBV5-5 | CASSLQSSGNTIYF
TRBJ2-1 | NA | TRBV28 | CASSFQGRSGVLNEQFF
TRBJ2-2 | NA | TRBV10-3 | CAISESASANTGELFF
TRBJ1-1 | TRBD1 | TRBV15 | CATSIQGSTEAFF
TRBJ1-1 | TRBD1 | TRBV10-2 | CAVQGVSNTEAFF
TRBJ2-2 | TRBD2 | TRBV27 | CASSPNLAGVIGELFF
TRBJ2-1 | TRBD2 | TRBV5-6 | CASSLRTRVGSYNEQFF
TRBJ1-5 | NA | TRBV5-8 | CASSRPGGNQPQHF
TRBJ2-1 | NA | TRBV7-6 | CASSLAVPSMPGNEQFF
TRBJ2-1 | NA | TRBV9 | CASSVALNEQFF
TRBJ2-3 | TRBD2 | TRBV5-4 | CASSLEREGWNTQYF
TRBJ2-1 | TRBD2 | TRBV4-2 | CASSQAGLAGSYNEQFF
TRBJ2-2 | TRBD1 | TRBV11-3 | CASSKGTGVFGTGELFF
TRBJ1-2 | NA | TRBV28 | CASSTTGFGYTF
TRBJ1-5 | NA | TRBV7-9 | CASSSRVSNQPQHF
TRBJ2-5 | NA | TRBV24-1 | CASSGAGQETQYF
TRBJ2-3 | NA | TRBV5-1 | CASSLDWSGTDTQYF
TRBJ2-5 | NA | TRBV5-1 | CASSQQETQYF
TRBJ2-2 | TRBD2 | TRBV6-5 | CASRGLAGEAGELFF
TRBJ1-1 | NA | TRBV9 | CASSVVEGIVVGVTEAFF
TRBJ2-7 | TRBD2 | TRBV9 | CASSVGSGGNGAYEQYF
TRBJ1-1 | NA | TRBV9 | CASSPPVEGLNTEAFF
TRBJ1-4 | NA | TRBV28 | CASSSRGAPSEKLFF
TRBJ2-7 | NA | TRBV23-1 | CASSQSEDGDEQYF
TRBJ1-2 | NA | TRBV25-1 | CASSETGTDNYGYTF